This TCR beta chain was observed in a study of cytomegalovirus exposure and HLA in healthy donors. Study as a whole: An early data release held 80 million or so unique TCRs from HLA-typed donors. Notes on the study in general: Most of the CMV-associated TCR beta chains (in a later analysis) appeared to be HLA-restricted. Productive rates of about 90% or about 30% were seen for most TCR beta V segments in an earlier analysis.

The PCR ran on 60 Vbeta and 13 Jbeta primers. The method was immunoSEQ multiplex PCR; TCRdb's version includes in-frame clones alone and lacks a portion of them. Of more than 100,000 clones in the sample, about 73% were seen once. Details on this clone: Its antigen is still unknown.

Sequenced material: PBMCs. The clonotype was recovered from a woman between 40 and 55 years old in good health and CMV-seronegative.

The DNA for the CDR3 is TGTGCCAGCACTGCTAGCGGGAGAGATAGCGACGAGCAGTACTTC. Protein sequence: CASTASGRDSDEQYF. The J gene is TRBJ2-7, the V gene TRBV7-6; 10 positions match TRBD2. The germline CDR1 and CDR2 sequences are SGHVS and FNYEAQ. This CDR3 has 15 amino acids. V was pared by 7 bases and J by 5 bases, with 11 bases of the junction left unmatched.